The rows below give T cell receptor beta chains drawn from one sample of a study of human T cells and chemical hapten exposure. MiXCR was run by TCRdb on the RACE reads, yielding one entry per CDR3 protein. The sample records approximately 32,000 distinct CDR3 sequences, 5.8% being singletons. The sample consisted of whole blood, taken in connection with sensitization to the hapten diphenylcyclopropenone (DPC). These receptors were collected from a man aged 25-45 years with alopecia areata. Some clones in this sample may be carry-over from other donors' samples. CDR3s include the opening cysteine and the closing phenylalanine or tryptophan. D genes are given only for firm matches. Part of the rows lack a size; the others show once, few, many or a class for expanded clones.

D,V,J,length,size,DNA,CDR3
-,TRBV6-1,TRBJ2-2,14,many,TGTGCCAGCCAGACATCTCCGAACACCGGGGAGCTGTTTTTT,CASQTSPNTGELFF
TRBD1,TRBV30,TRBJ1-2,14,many,TGTGCCTGGAGAATCCGGGACAGGGAGGGTGGCTACACCTTC,CAWRIRDREGGYTF
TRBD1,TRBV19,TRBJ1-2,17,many,TGTGCCAGTAGTATAGATTTTGGACAGGGGGCTTCCTATGGCTACACCTTC,CASSIDFGQGASYGYTF
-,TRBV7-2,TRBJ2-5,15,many,TGTGCCAGCAGCCCGACGGGTGGAGGGGTCGAGACCCAGTACTTC,CASSPTGGGVETQYF
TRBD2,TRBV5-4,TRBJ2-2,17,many,TGTGCCAACCATGAGACTAGCGGGAGTTCAATCGCCGGGGAGCTGTTTTTT,CANHETSGSSIAGELFF
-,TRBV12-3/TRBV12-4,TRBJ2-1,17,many,TGTGCCAGCAGTCCAGAGGCCTCCCTGAGCTCCTACAATGAGCAGTTCTTC,CASSPEASLSSYNEQFF
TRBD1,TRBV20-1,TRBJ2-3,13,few,TGCAGTGTTCGGACAGGGGGCACAGATACGCAGTATTTT,CSVRTGGTDTQYF
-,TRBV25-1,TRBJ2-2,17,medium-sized,TGTGCCAGCAGTGAACAGCCGGGATATTCGAACACCGGGGAGCTGTTTTTT,CASSEQPGYSNTGELFF
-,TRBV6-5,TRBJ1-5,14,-,TGTGCCAGCAGTTACTACCGTACGGGGCAGCCCCAGCATTTT,CASSYYRTGQPQHF
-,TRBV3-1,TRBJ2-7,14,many,TGTGCCAGCAGCCAATTCAACAAGGGCGGAGAGCAGTACTTC,CASSQFNKGGEQYF
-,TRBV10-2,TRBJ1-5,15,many,TGCGCCAGCACGCTGGATGGGGGTAGCAATCAGCCCCAGCATTTT,CASTLDGGSNQPQHF
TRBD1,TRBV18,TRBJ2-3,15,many,TGTGCCAGCTCACCATCGGGACAGGGACCAGATACGCAGTATTTT,CASSPSGQGPDTQYF
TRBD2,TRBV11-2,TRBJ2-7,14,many,TGTGCCAGCAGCTCCGGGACTAGCGCCAGGCAGCAGTACTTC,CASSSGTSARQQYF
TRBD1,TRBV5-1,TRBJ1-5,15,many,TGCGCCAGCAGCTTGGAAGGGACAGACAATCAGCCCCAGCATTTT,CASSLEGTDNQPQHF
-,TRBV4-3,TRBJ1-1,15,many,TGCGCCAGCAGCCAAGTACTGGAGTGGGGCACTGAAGCTTTCTTT,CASSQVLEWGTEAFF
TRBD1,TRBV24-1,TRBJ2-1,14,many,TGTGCCACCTCGGGACAGGGGCTTTACAATGAGCAGTTCTTC,CATSGQGLYNEQFF
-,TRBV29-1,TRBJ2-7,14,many,TGCAGCGTTGAAGACAGGGGAAGTTACGACGAGCAGTACTTC,CSVEDRGSYDEQYF
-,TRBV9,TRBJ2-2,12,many,TGTGCCAGCAGCGTAGACGTCGGGGAGCTGTTTTTT,CASSVDVGELFF